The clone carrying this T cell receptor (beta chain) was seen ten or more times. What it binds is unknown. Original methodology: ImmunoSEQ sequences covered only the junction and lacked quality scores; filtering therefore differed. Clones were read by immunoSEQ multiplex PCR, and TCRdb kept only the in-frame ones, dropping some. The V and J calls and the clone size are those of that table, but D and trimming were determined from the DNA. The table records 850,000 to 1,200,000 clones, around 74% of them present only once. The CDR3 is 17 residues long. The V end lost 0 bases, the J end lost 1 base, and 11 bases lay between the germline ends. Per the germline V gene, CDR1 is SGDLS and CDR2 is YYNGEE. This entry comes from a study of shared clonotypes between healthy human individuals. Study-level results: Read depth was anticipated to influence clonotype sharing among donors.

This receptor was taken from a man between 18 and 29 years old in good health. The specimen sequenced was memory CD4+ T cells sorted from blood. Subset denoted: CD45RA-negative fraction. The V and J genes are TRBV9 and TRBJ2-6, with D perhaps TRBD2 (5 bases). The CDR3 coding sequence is TGTGCCAGCAGCGTAGCTAGCCCGCTATCTGGGGCCAACGTCCTGACTTTC. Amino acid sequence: CASSVASPLSGANVLTF.